A selection of T cell receptor beta chains follows, all from one sample in a study of regulatory T cells in long-lasting Graves disease. Each CDR3 protein is one row after TCRdb ran MiXCR on the multiplex PCR reads. This sample yields approximately 470,000 distinct CDR3 sequences, of which around 21% are seen a single time; under 9% belongs to the top ten. This material consisted of peripheral blood mononuclear cells (PBMCs), taken when the disease was refractory, from a patient treated with antithyroid drugs. All receptors derive from a female donor with Graves disease. The CDR3 runs from the conserved cysteine through the conserved F or W. The order of the fields is clone size, V gene, J gene, CDR3 protein. The size of a clone is reported for some rows only, either as once, few or many, or as a class for expanded clones.

many,TRBV7-3,TRBJ2-7,CASSLFGGLYEQYF
many,TRBV2,TRBJ1-1,CASSERGLDSVTEAFF
.,TRBV27,TRBJ2-7,CASSSWEQYF
few,TRBV29-1,TRBJ2-3,CTAAVPTGGLPSTDTQYF
many,TRBV12-3/TRBV12-4,TRBJ1-2,CASSRPGQGGFGGYTF
few,TRBV25-1,TRBJ1-4,CASSELGTGSNEKLFF
.,TRBV4-3,TRBJ2-2,CASSQQQGGTGELFF
many,TRBV28,TRBJ1-1,CASSATDRGNTEAFF
many,TRBV2,TRBJ2-7,CASSLTGGHEQYF
many,TRBV5-1,TRBJ1-1,CASSLGRSEAFF
.,TRBV7-8,.,CASSSREAGRAFF
few,TRBV9,TRBJ2-2,CASSATGGIGELFF
few,TRBV5-1,TRBJ1-1,CASSLRFGTNTEAFF
many,TRBV29-1,TRBJ2-7,CSVEGSGEQYF
.,TRBV10-3,TRBJ1-5,CATSPGGQGQPQHF
many,TRBV6-1,TRBJ1-2,CASSGTGLNYGYTF
many,TRBV5-1,TRBJ2-2,CASSSGLANTGELFF
.,TRBV27,TRBJ1-1,CASSLGVIGWNTEAFF
few,TRBV7-3,TRBJ1-1,CASSQTLRVGSNTEAFF
.,TRBV13,TRBJ2-6,CASSLTSGSGANVLTF
many,TRBV11-2,TRBJ2-4,CASSPGGRNIQYF
few,TRBV5-8,TRBJ2-7,CASSPGPGPRYEQYF
few,TRBV7-2,TRBJ2-7,CASSFGLAGVSEQYF
many,TRBV28,TRBJ2-7,CASSLTAGGSFEQYF
many,TRBV28,TRBJ2-7,CASRIGAYEQYF
.,TRBV5-1,TRBJ2-7,CASSLIGPGFLEQYF
few,TRBV28,TRBJ2-5,CASSFLGRERVQETQYF
many,TRBV9,TRBJ1-6,CASSPGTGDSPLHF
.,TRBV11-1,TRBJ2-3,CASSPPGELSTDTQYF
.,TRBV7-2,TRBJ2-3,CASSLGGTTQYF
many,TRBV28,TRBJ1-1,CASSLTEGNTEAFF
.,TRBV6-2/TRBV6-3,TRBJ2-7,CASCRGPSYEQYF
.,TRBV20-1,TRBJ2-1,CSATGGVGGNEQFF
many,TRBV5-1,TRBJ1-5,CASSLGTGDQPQHF
many,TRBV6-5,TRBJ1-1,CASSFGTGPKGTEAFF
.,TRBV20-1,TRBJ2-7,CSASEREGPYEQYF